This T cell receptor (beta chain) was profiled in a study of Ad26.COV2.S vaccination and SARS-CoV-2 variants. Study in general: Donor was one of the participants in the Ad26.COV2.S arm of the COV1001 trial.

Study findings and constraints: An underestimation of total T cell responses may have resulted from the TCR breadth and depth analyses.

Concerning this clone: Its cognate antigen is unknown.

CDR3 length: 13 amino acids. Germline V CDR1 and CDR2: KGHSH, LQKENI. Trimming took off 6 bases at V and 7 bases at J, with 15 bases between the two ends. Measured with immunoSEQ multiplex PCR; TCRdb has only the in-frame clones, and not every one. This table holds hundreds of thousands of clones, roughly nine tenths found once. Treatment of the sample: 19 received Ad26.COV2.S at low or high dose, single or two shots; 5 received placebo; per-sample allocation not given. The samples were gathered on day 63 after the first injection of vaccine or placebo. The source material was peripheral blood, sampled in a trial of Ad26.COV2.S vaccine versus placebo. The receptor was derived from a person between 18 and 65 years old who received the Ad26.COV2.S COVID-19 vaccine or a placebo. The chain links TRBV18 to TRBJ1-1; a possible D gene is TRBD1 (5 bases). The CDR3 region has the DNA TGTGCCAGCTCGGGGCTGGATTTGGGTGAAGCTTTCTTT. It specifies CASSGLDLGEAFF.